The clone carrying this T cell receptor beta chain has just a few counts. Its cognate antigen is unknown. TCRdb independently ran MiXCR on the 5' RACE reads; one entry per CDR3 protein. The sample includes some 300,000 distinct CDR3 sequences, approximately 19% of them seen just once. Germline V gene data show CDR1 as LGHNA and CDR2 as YSLEER. V lost 0 bases and J lost 6; bases outside the gene matches: 19. The CDR3 is made up of 21 amino acids. These data belong to a study of T-cell memory formation after mild COVID-19. Study-wide background: TCR clusters were mostly confined to one donor each. Study results and caveats: The study detected some responding clones in pre-infection memory, suggesting cross-reactive memory joined.

The chain has TRBV4-3 and TRBJ2-2, with 10 nucleotides matching TRBD1. The receptor was derived from a man in his late teens or twenties who had mild COVID-19 (a few samples of this study predate the infection). Cell type and time point are not known. Sequencing used PBMCs or a T cell subset sorted from them (not recorded which). CDR3 bases: TGCGCCAGCAGCCAAGATCGCCCCGGGATTATGGGAGACAGGGGGCCCGGGGAGCTGTTTTTT. It specifies CASSQDRPGIMGDRGPGELFF.